Sequencing of this T cell receptor (beta chain) was carried out in a study of blood T cell repertoires in COVID-19 (dated by TCRdb to 2019 to 2021). Background for the entire study: Collaborator samples came from the United States, Italy and Spain and covered acute and convalescent phases of COVID-19. The material from the prospective study consisted of cDNA or gDNA derived from T cells, B-cell-depleted T cells, or PBMCs. Subjects who had been exposed to COVID-19, were actively infected with it, or had recovered from it provided the deeply sampled blood TCRbeta repertoires that made up the dataset. The repertoires were made available in a free public database intended to serve as a resource for research on the immune response to SARS-CoV-2. The samples were drawn from two sources: the first 160 participants of the ongoing ImmuneRACE study, and 1,000 to 1,500 subjects contributed by 6 global collaborators. Sample metadata almost always included a de-identified subject ID, COVID-19 status, age in years and sex. HLA class I and class II types, where available, came from metadata supplied by the sample provider rather than from assay-based typing.

Enrolling through a virtual design, the prospective study's participants ranged in age from roughly 18 to 95 years and lived across more than 20 United States geographic areas. Cohort assignment in the prospective study relied on participant-reported clinical history from a screening survey and a study questionnaire. Exposed participants had been in contact, within 2 weeks of entering the study, with a person who had a PCR-confirmed or clinician-diagnosed case of COVID-19. In the prospective study, whole blood, serum and a nasopharyngeal or oropharyngeal swab were collected from each participant by mobile phlebotomists. Additional blood draws and questionnaires over an approximately 2-month period could optionally be provided by prospective study participants. Before DNA extraction, prospective study blood samples were shipped either frozen or at room temperature. TCRbeta CDR3 regions were amplified from genomic DNA by means of the immunoSEQ Assay, a bias-controlled multiplex PCR. On the authors' methods: The number of nucleated cells in each sample was estimated by amplification of reference gene primers within the assay. Sequence reads were collapsed and filtered to measure the absolute abundance of every unique TCRbeta CDR3 rearrangement. For each sample, productive Simpson clonality was calculated by taking the square root of Simpson's diversity index across productive rearrangements. In TCRdb, the immuneACCESS table is reduced to in-frame sequences with V and J assigned. These tables do not hold every clone; where another copy was compared, an unresolved V gene accounts for under half, and the others remain unexplained. For V, J and clone size, that table is used; D and trimming come from the DNA. The sample table shows 250,000 or so clones, and about nine tenths are seen once. The ten largest clones add up to just over 0.85% of the sample.

General findings and caveats noted by the study authors: The amount of clinical and demographic metadata varied by source and participant and was provided uncurated.

Notes on this clone: The target of this receptor is not known. The input lacks base qualities; no much larger clone sits a single base away.

Sequences LNHDA (CDR1) and SQIVND (CDR2) are obtained from the germline V gene (reference sequence). V was cut back by 3 bases and J by 6 bases, leaving a gap of 15 bases between them. Reading from cysteine to phenylalanine, the CDR3 counts 15 amino acids. The kept DNA is CDR3 alone, 45 bases in frame from the first base. The source is a man aged 45-65 years who had been exposed to COVID-19. The sequencing sample was made of PBMCs or T cells enriched from blood (not recorded which). Recombination linked TRBV19 to TRBJ2-1; the D gene is possibly TRBD2, with 6 bases matching. The DNA is as follows: TGTGCCAGTAGTATGGTGGCTAGCGTAGGCAATGAGCAGTTCTTC. Its product reads: CASSMVASVGNEQFF.